The next 9 T cell receptor beta chains were all read from a single sample in a study of blood T cells in healthy people across ages. Sample-barcoded 5' priming and a J-beta primer mix drove a second PCR of roughly 7 to 11 cycles. TCRdb passed the 5' RACE reads through MiXCR, listing each CDR3 protein once. Counted here are about 1.7 million distinct CDR3 sequences, roughly 27% occurring once; the ten biggest clones make up roughly 8.2%. Input material: blood. These receptors all stem from a woman in her 30s in good health.

This chain links TRBV6-1 with TRBJ2-7; D might be TRBD1 (6 bases). This CDR3 has 14 residues. V lost 1 base to trimming and J lost 2 bases, with 9 bases between them. Germline V gene sequence: CDR1 MNHNS, CDR2 SASEGT. CDR3 nucleotide sequence: TGTGCCAGCAGTGAAGTCGAGGGGGCCTACGAGCAGTACTTC. This encodes CASSEVEGAYEQYF.

Note on this clonotype: One end of the junction fails to match germline, which may point to a read error. The chain is built from TRBV7-9 and TRBJ2-1, with 7 bases fitting TRBD2. The CDR3 runs to 13 residues. Germline-derived CDR1 and CDR2 are SEHNR and FQNEAQ (reference sequence). The CDR3 is CASTPDQNIGRVF. CDR3 sequence (DNA): TGTGCCAGCACCCCGGACCAGAACATTGGGAGGGTCTTC.

Only a few counts were recorded for this clonotype. The V and J genes are TRBV7-2 and TRBJ1-2; 7 positions agree with TRBD1. CDR1 is SGHTA and CDR2 is FQGNSA in the germline V gene. The V and J ends lost 1 base and 8 bases, in that order; junction bases with no gene match: 10. CDR3 length: 15 amino acids. This CDR3 is CASSLDPLQGKGYTF. Here the CDR3 DNA reads TGTGCCAGCAGCTTAGACCCTCTACAGGGGAAGGGCTACACCTTC.

The V call is TRBV12-3 or TRBV12-4, the J call TRBJ2-7; TRBD2 agrees at 9 bases. The CDR3 has 15 residues. J was trimmed by 5 bases and V by 3 bases; bases with no gene match: 8. The CDR3: CASSFASGIVDEQYF. The CDR3 bases are TGTGCCAGCAGTTTCGCTAGCGGGATAGTCGACGAGCAGTACTTC.

The gene calls are TRBV19 and TRBJ1-2, with a tentative D call TRBD1 (6 bases). In germline, CDR1 is LNHDA, CDR2 SQIVND (reference sequence). CDR3 length equals 15 residues. Trimming removed 5 bases from V and 2 bases from J, with 15 bases in between. In DNA, the CDR3 is TGTGCCAGTAGTCCCCTTTCGACAGGCAACTATGGCTACACCTTC. It yields the protein CASSPLSTGNYGYTF.

As concerns this clonotype: Its ends do not fully match the called genes, so a read error is possible. The chain recombines TRBV7-2 with TRBJ2-1, with D uncertain. Germline V gene data show CDR1 as SGHTA and CDR2 as FQGNSA. This CDR3 is built from 13 residues. The CDR3 is CASSLDPGDELFF. The CDR3 nucleotides read TGTGCCAGCAGCTTAGACCCGGGCGATGAGCTGTTCTTC.

This chain connects TRBV7-7 to TRBJ2-1; D is unclear. Trimming stripped 5 bases from V and 6 bases from J, with 11 bases between. CDR3 size: 13 residues. CDR1 and CDR2 from the germline V gene are SSHAT and FNYEAQ (reference sequence). The CDR3 DNA reads TGTGCCAGCAGCCAGAGCCCCACCAATGAGCAGTTCTTC. Translated: CASSQSPTNEQFF.

V usage is TRBV30 and J usage is TRBJ2-7; TRBD1 agrees at 8 bases. With 2 bases clipped from V and 5 bases from J, the junction kept 8 bases outside the gene matches. Germline loops: CDR1 GTSNPN, CDR2 SVGIG (reference sequence). The CDR3 is made up of 14 amino acids. The CDR3 DNA follows: TGTGCCTGGAGTCCGACAGGGGTTCGCCACGAGCAGTACTTC. As protein: CAWSPTGVRHEQYF.

For the CDR3, the DNA is TGCAGTGCTAGAGCTCCAACTAATGAAAAACTGTTTTTT. Protein: CSARAPTNEKLFF. The chain uses TRBV20-1 and TRBJ1-4; D unresolved. Trimming left V 1 base short and J 0 bases short, with 3 bases between. CDR1 DFQATT and CDR2 SNEGSKA come from the germline V gene (reference sequence). The CDR3 runs 13 residues.